One and the same sample provided the 10 T cell receptor beta chains below, sequenced in a study of T cell changes during pregnancy in multiple sclerosis. Sequencing used immunoSEQ multiplex PCR; TCRdb keeps in-frame clones, though not all of them. The data show under 50,000 clones, approximately 90% seen once. The sample in question was CD4+ T cells from peripheral blood mononuclear cells, obtained in the third trimester of pregnancy. These receptor sequences come from a female donor with multiple sclerosis, enrolled in a pregnancy study.

The chain uses TRBV5-1 and TRBJ1-1; 7 bases match TRBD1. CDR1 SGHRS and CDR2 YFSETQ come from the germline V gene. The ends lost 5 bases at V and 4 bases at J; junction bases unmatched: 8. CDR3 length equals 14 residues. The CDR3 coding sequence is TGCGCCAGCAGTTTAGGGGGCCTGGGCACTGAAGCTTTCTTT. Translation gives CASSLGGLGTEAFF.

The chain employs TRBV18 and TRBJ1-1, with 7 bases matching TRBD1. The CDR3 length is 14 residues. J lost 2 bases, V lost 3 bases, and 3 bases had no gene match. The germline gives CDR1 KGHSH, CDR2 LQKENI. Here the CDR3 reads CASSPRQGNTEAFF. DNA of the CDR3: TGTGCCAGCTCACCTCGACAGGGCAACACTGAAGCTTTCTTT.

The rearrangement joins TRBV19 to TRBJ2-7; D is undetermined. CDR1 is LNHDA and CDR2 is SQIVND in the germline V gene (reference sequence). This CDR3 is 13 amino acids long. The V end lost 3 bases, the J end lost 3 bases, and 9 bases lay between the germline ends. The chain's CDR3 is CASSIQDYYEQYF. The CDR3 nucleotides read TGTGCCAGTAGTATCCAGGATTACTACGAGCAGTACTTC.

The rearrangement uses TRBV6-1 and TRBJ2-7, with D tentatively TRBD1 (6 bases). The germline V gene encodes CDR1 MNHNS and CDR2 SASEGT. CDR3 length: 15 residues. Trimming stripped 4 bases from V and 0 bases from J, with 13 bases between. CDR3 coding DNA: TGTGCCAGCAGTGCTGCCGGGACACTCTCCTACGAGCAGTACTTC. This gives the protein CASSAAGTLSYEQYF.

The chain carries TRBV30 and TRBJ2-3; 12 bases agree with TRBD2. CDR3 length equals 19 residues. Germline trimming cut 3 bases from V and 3 bases from J; bases unmatched to any gene: 16. CDR1 GTSNPN and CDR2 SVGIG come from the germline V gene (reference sequence). The CDR3 is CAWRAPTFLLAGGTDTQYF. CDR3 coding DNA: TGTGCCTGGAGGGCACCGACCTTCTTACTAGCGGGAGGAACAGATACGCAGTATTTT. Supplemented by reference TRBV30 and TRBJ2-3, the full variable domain reads SQTIHQWPATLVQPVGSPLSLECTVEGTSNPNLYWYRQAAGRGLQLLFYSVGIGQISSEVPQNLSASRPQDRQFILSSKKLLLSDSGFYLCAWRAPTFLLAGGTDTQYFGPGTRLTVL.

V usage is TRBV9 and J usage is TRBJ1-1, with D possibly TRBD1 on 6 matching bases. V was pared by 0 bases and J by 4 bases, with 10 bases between. The germline V gene encodes CDR1 SGDLS and CDR2 YYNGEE. The CDR3 runs to 14 residues. This CDR3 is CASSVGGLGTEAFF. CDR3 DNA: TGTGCCAGCAGCGTAGGGGGGCTCGGCACTGAAGCTTTCTTT.

This clone has a single count. The J gene is TRBJ1-2, the V gene TRBV30; TRBD1 aligns across 10 bases. This CDR3 has 14 amino acids. The germline gives CDR1 GTSNPN, CDR2 SVGIG (reference sequence). V dropped 4 bases and J dropped 2; count of bases not matched to a gene: 4. The CDR3: CAWNADRGNYGYTF. CDR3 DNA: TGTGCCTGGAATGCGGACAGGGGGAACTATGGCTACACCTTC.

This clone has a handful of counts. The rearrangement joins TRBV7-2 to TRBJ2-7, with 10 bases identical to TRBD2. CDR1 and CDR2 (germline): SGHTA, FQGNSA. The CDR3 is 15 amino acids. The junction had 7 bases not matched to a gene; V was cut back by 5 bases and J by 3 bases. The CDR3 is CASSQRASGSYEQYF. DNA for the CDR3: TGTGCCAGCAGCCAACGGGCTAGCGGGAGCTACGAGCAGTACTTC.

The chain joins TRBV4-3 to TRBJ2-7; perhaps TRBD1 as D (6 bases). The CDR3 contains 15 residues. CDR1 is LGHNA and CDR2 is YSLEER in the germline V gene. V lost 2 bases, J lost 3 bases, and 14 bases lay in between. The CDR3: CASSQTGTIDYEQYF. DNA of the CDR3: TGCGCCAGCAGCCAAACCGGGACAATTGACTACGAGCAGTACTTC.

This clone was picked up a small number of times. The genes are TRBV7-2 and TRBJ1-5; D ambiguous. This CDR3 has 12 residues. Germline-derived CDR1 and CDR2 are SGHTA and FQGNSA. Trimming cost V 3 bases and J 3 bases, with 3 bases left between them. CDR3 coding DNA: TGTGCCAGCAGCTTCCTCAATCAGCCCCAGCATTTT. The encoded protein is CASSFLNQPQHF.